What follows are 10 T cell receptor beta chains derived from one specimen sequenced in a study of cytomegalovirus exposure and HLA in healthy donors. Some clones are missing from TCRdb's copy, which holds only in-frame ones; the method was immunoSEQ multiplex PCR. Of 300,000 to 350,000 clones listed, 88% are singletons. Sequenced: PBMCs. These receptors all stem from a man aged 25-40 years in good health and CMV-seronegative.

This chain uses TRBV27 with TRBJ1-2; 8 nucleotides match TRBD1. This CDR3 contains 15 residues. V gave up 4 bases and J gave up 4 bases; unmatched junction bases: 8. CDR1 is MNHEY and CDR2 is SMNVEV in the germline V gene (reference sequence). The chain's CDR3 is CASSSSGTGSYGYTF. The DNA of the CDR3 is TGTGCCAGCAGTTCCTCCGGGACAGGTAGCTATGGCTACACCTTC.

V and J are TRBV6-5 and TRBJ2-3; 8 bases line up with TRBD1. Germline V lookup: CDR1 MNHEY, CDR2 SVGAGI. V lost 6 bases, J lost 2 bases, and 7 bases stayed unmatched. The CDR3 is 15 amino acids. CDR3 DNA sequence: TGTGCCAGCAGCTACGGACAGGGATTCACAGATACGCAGTATTTT. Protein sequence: CASSYGQGFTDTQYF.

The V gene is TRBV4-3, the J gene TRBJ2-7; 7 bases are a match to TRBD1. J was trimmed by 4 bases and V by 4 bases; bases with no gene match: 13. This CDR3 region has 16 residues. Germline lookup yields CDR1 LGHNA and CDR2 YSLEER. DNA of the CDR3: TGCGCCAGCAGCCCGGGGACAGCACCTGGTGGGTACGAGCAGTACTTC. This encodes CASSPGTAPGGYEQYF.

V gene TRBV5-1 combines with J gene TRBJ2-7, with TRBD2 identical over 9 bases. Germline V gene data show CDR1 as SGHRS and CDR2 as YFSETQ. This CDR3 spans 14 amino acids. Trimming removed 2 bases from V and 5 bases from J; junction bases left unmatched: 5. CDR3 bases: TGCGCCAGCAGCTTTCAGCGGGGGGACGACGAGCAGTACTTC. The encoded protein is CASSFQRGDDEQYF.

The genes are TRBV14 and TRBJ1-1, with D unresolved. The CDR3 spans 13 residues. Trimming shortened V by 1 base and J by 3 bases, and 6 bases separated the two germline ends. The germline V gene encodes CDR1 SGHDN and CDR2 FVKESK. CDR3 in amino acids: CASSQGRYTEAFF. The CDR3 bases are TGTGCCAGCAGCCAAGGCAGATACACTGAAGCTTTCTTT.

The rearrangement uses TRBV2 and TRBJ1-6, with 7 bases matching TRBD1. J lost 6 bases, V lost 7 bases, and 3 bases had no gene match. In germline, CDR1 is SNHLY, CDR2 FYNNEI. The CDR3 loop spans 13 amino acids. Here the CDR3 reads CASIRDSNSPLHF. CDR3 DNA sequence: TGTGCCAGCATCCGGGACAGTAATTCACCCCTCCACTTT.

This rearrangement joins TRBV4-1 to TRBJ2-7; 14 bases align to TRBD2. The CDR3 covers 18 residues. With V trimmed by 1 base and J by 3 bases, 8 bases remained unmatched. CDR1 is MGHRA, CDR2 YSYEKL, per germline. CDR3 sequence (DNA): TGCGCCAGCAGCCAAGGGACTAGCGGGGGGACGGATCGCTACGAGCAGTACTTC. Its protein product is CASSQGTSGGTDRYEQYF.

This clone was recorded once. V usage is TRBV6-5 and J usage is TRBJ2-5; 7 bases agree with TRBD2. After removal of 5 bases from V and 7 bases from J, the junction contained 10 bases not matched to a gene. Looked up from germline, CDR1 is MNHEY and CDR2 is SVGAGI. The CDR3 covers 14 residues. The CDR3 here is CASSTVAGLGTQYF. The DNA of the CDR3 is TGTGCCAGCAGTACAGTAGCGGGCCTGGGGACCCAGTACTTC.

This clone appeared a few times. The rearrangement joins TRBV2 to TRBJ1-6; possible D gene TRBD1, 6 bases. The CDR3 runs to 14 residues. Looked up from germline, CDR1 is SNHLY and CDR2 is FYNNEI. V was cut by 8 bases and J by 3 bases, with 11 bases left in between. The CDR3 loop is CASLRDIYNSPLHF. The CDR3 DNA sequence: TGTGCCAGCCTCCGGGACATCTATAATTCACCCCTCCACTTT.

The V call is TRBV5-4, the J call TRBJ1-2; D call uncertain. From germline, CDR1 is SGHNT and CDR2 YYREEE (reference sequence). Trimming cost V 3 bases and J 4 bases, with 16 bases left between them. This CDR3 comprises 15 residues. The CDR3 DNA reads TGTGCCAGCAGCTCGGCCCCGAAGAGAGGCTATGGCTACACCTTC. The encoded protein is CASSSAPKRGYGYTF.